This T cell receptor (beta chain) is from a study of blood T cell repertoires in COVID-19. Study at large: The United States, Italy and Spain provided the acute and convalescent COVID-19 samples. PBMCs, B-cell-depleted T cells, or T cells were the source of the cDNA or gDNA that made up the material.

In the study's own analysis: For nucleated cells, counts were estimated from reference gene primer amplification. The data were produced by immunoSEQ multiplex PCR, yet TCRdb's version contains in-frame clones alone and is incomplete. Clone size and the V and J calls come from that table; the DNA yielded D and trimming. This repertoire shows 250,000 to 350,000 clones, about nine tenths found once; its top ten account for around 2.1%. From germline, CDR1 is MNHEY and CDR2 SMNVEV (reference sequence). The CDR3 spans 17 residues. The V end lost 6 bases, the J end lost 2 bases, and 22 bases lay between the germline ends.

V usage is TRBV27 and J usage is TRBJ1-1, with a weak D call TRBD1 (6 bases). This TCR was recovered from a man aged 18 to 30 with active or convalescent COVID-19. The sequenced material came from peripheral blood. CDR3 residues: CASSLLSGQLGNTEAFF. The CDR3 bases are TGTGCCAGCAGCCTTTTAAGCGGACAGCTAGGAAACACTGAAGCTTTCTTT.